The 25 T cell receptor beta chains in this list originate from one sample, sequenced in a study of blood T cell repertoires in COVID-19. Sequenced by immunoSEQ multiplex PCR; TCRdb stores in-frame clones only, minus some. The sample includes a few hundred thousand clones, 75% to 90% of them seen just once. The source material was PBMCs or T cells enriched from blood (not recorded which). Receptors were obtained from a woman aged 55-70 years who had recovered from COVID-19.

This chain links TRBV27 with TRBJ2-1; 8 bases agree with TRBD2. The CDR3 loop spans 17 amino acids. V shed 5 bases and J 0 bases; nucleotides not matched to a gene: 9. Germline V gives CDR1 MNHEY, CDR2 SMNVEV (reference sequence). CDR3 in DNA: TGTGCCAGCAGTCGGCTAGCGGGCGCGAGCTCCTACAATGAGCAGTTCTTC. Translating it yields CASSRLAGASSYNEQFF.

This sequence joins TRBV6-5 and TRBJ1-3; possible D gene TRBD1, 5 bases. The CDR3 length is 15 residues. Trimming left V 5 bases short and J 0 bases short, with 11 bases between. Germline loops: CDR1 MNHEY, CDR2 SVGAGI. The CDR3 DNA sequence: TGTGCCAGCAGTCGACAGTCCTTCTCTGGAAACACCATATATTTT. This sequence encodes CASSRQSFSGNTIYF.

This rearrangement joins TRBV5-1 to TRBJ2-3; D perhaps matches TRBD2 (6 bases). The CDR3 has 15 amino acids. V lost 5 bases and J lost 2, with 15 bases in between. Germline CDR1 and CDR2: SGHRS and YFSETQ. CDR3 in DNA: TGCGCCAGCAGGCTGGAGGGCAGGTACACAGATACGCAGTATTTT. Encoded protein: CASRLEGRYTDTQYF.

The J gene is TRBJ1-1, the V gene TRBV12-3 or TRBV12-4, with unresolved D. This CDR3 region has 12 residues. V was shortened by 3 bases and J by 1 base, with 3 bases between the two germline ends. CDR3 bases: TGTGCCAGCAGTTTTAAGAACACTGAAGCTTTCTTT. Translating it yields CASSFKNTEAFF.

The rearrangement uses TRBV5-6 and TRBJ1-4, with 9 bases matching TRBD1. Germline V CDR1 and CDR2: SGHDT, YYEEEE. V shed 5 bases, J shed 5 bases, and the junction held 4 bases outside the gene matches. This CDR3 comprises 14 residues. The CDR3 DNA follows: TGTGCCAGCAGGTCCGGGACAGGGAATGAAAAACTGTTTTTT. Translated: CASRSGTGNEKLFF.

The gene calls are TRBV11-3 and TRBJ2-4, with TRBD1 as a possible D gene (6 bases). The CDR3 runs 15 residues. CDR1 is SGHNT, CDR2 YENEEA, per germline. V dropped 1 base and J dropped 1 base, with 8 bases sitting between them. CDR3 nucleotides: TGTGCCAGCAGCTTAGTTGACAGGGCCAAAAACATTCAGTACTTC. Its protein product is CASSLVDRAKNIQYF.

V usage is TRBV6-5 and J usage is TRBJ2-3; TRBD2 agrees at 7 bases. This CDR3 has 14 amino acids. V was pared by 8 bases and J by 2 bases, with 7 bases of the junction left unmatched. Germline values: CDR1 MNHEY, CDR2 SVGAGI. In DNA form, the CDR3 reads TGTGCCAGCTCCCCGGGGGGAGCCACAGATACGCAGTATTTT. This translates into CASSPGGATDTQYF.

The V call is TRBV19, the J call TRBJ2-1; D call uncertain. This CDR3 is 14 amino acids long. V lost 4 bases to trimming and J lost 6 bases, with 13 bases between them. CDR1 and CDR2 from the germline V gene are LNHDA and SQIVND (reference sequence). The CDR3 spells CASSRVPGSNEQFF. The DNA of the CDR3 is TGTGCCAGTAGTAGGGTCCCAGGCAGCAATGAGCAGTTCTTC.

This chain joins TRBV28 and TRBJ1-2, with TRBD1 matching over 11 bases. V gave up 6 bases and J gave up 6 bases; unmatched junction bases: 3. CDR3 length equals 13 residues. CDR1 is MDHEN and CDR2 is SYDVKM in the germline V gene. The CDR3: CASSGTGGDGYTF. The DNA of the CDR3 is TGTGCCAGCAGCGGGACAGGGGGGGATGGCTACACCTTC.

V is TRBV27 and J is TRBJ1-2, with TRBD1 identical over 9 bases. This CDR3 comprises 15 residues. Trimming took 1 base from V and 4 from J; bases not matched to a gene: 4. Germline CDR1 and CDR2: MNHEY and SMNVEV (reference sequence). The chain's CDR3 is CASSLYGDRAYGYTF. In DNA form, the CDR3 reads TGTGCCAGCAGTTTATACGGGGACAGGGCCTATGGCTACACCTTC.

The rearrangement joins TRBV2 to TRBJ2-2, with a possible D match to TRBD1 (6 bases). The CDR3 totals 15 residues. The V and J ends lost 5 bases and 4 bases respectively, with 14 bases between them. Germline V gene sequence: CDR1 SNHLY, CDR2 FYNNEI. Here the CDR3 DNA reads TGTGCCAGCAGTAGTGGGGGCCAGCCCACCGGGGAGCTGTTTTTT. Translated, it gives CASSSGGQPTGELFF.

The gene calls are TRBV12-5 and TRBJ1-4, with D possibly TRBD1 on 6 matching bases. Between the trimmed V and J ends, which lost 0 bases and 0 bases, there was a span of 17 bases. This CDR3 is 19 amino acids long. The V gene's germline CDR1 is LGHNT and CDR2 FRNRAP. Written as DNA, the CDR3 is TGTGCTAGTGGTTTGGTACGAGATGGACAGCCTGCAACTAATGAAAAACTGTTTTTT. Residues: CASGLVRDGQPATNEKLFF. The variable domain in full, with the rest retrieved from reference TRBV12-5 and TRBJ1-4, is DARVTQTPRHKVTEMGQEVTMRCQPILGHNTVFWYRQTMMQGLELLAYFRNRAPLDDSGMPKDRFSAEMPDATLATLKIQPSEPRDSAVYFCASGLVRDGQPATNEKLFFGSGTQLSVL.

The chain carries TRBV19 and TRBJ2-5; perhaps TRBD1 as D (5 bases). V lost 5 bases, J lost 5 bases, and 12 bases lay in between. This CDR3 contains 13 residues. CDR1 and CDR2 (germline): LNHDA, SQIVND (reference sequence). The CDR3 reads CASSPGLGETQYF. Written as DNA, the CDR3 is TGTGCCAGTAGTCCAGGGCTTGGGGAGACCCAGTACTTC.

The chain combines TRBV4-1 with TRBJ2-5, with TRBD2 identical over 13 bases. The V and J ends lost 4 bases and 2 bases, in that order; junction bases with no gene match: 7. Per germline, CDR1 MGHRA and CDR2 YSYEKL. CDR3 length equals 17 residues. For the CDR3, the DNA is TGCGCCAGCAGCCGAAGTCGGACTAGCGGGGGACAAGAGACCCAGTACTTC. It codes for CASSRSRTSGGQETQYF.

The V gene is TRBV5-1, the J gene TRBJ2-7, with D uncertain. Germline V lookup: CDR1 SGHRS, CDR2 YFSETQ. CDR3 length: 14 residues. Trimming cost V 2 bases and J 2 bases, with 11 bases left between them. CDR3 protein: CASSLGGLPYEQYF. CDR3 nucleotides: TGCGCCAGCAGCTTAGGCGGCCTCCCCTACGAGCAGTACTTC.

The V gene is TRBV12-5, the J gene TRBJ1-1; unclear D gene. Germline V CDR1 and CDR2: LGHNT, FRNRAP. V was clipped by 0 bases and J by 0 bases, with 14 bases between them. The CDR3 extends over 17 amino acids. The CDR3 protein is CASGLVLEGSMNTEAFF. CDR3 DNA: TGTGCTAGTGGTTTGGTACTAGAGGGATCAATGAACACTGAAGCTTTCTTT.

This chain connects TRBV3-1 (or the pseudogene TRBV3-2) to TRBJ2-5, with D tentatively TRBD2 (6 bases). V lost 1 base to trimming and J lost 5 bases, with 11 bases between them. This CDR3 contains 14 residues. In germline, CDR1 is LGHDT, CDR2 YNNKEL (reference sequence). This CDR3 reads CASSQGGRGETQYF. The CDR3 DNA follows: TGTGCCAGCAGCCAAGGGGGTCGGGGGGAGACCCAGTACTTC.

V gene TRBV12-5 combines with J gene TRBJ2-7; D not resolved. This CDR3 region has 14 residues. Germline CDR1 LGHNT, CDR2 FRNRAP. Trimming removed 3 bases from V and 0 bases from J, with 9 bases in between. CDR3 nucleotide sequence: TGTGCTAGTGGTTTCTCTCTAAGCTCCTACGAGCAGTACTTC. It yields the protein CASGFSLSSYEQYF.

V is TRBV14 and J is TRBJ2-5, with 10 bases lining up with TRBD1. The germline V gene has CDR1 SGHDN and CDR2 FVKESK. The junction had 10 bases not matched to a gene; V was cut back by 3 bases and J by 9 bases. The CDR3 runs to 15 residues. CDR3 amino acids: CASSQPGQGDLAQYF. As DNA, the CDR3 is TGTGCCAGCAGCCAGCCAGGACAGGGGGATTTGGCCCAGTACTTC.

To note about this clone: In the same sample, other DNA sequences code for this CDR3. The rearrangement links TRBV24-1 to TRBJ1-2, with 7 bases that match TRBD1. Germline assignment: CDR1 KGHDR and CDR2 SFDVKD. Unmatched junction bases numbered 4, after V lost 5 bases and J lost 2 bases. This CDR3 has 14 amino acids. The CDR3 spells CATSGTGENYGYTF. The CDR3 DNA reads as TGTGCCACCAGTGGGACAGGAGAAAACTATGGCTACACCTTC.

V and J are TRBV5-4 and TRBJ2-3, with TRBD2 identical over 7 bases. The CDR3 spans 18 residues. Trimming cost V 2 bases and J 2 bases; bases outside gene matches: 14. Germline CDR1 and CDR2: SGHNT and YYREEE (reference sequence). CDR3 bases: TGTGCCAGCAGCTTAAATAAGATAGCGGGTAAGATCACAGATACGCAGTATTTT. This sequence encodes CASSLNKIAGKITDTQYF.

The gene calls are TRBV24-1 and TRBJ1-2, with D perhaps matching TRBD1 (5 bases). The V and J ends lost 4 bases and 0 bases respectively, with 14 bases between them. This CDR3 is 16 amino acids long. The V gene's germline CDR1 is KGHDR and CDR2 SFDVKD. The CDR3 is CATSDSRVTANYGYTF. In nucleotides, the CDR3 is TGTGCCACCAGTGACTCCAGGGTCACAGCTAACTATGGCTACACCTTC.

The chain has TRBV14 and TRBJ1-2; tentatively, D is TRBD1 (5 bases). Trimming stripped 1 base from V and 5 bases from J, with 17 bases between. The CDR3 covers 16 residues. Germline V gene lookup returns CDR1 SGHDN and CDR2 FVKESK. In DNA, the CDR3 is TGTGCCAGCAGCCAAGTCTCCCTCAGGGATAATTATGGCTACACCTTC. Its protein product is CASSQVSLRDNYGYTF.

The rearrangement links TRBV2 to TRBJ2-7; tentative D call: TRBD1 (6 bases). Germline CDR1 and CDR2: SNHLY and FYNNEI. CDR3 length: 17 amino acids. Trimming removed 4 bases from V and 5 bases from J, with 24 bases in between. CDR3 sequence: CASSVRLTGISANEQYF. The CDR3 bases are TGTGCCAGCAGTGTACGATTAACAGGGATCTCGGCCAACGAGCAGTACTTC.

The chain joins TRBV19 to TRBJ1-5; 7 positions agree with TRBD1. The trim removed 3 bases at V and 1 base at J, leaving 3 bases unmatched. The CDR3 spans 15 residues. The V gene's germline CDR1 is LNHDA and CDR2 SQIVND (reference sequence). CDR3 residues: CASSIGRGSNQPQHF. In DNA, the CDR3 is TGTGCCAGTAGTATTGGCAGGGGGAGCAATCAGCCCCAGCATTTT. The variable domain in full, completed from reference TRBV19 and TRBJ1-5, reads DGGITQSPKYLFRKEGQNVTLSCEQNLNHDAMYWYRQDPGQGLRLIYYSQIVNDFQKGDIAEGYSVSREKKESFPLTVTSAQKNPTAFYLCASSIGRGSNQPQHFGDGTRLSIL.